A single sample is the source of the 27 T cell receptor beta chains below, sequenced in a study of CD8 T cells in ankylosing spondylitis. TCRdb redid the calling of the 5' RACE reads with MiXCR, one entry per CDR3 protein. The sample yields 300,000 to 350,000 distinct CDR3 sequences, 14% to 15% seen once. The sample taken for sequencing was blood, either unsorted or a sorted T cell fraction (not recorded which). The source is a male donor with ankylosing spondylitis or in good health (not recorded which).

This sequence joins TRBV30 and TRBJ1-2, with no clear D. Germline assignment: CDR1 GTSNPN and CDR2 SVGIG (reference sequence). The CDR3 has 13 amino acids. V shed 1 base and J shed 7 bases, with 13 bases lying between them. CDR3 loop: CAWSELGATGYTF. In nucleotides, the CDR3 is TGTGCCTGGAGTGAATTGGGTGCCACTGGCTACACCTTC. The whole variable domain, remainder taken from reference TRBV30 and TRBJ1-2, is SQTIHQWPATLVQPVGSPLSLECTVEGTSNPNLYWYRQAAGRGLQLLFYSVGIGQISSEVPQNLSASRPQDRQFILSSKKLLLSDSGFYLCAWSELGATGYTFGSGTRLTVV.

The chain's CDR3 is CASSLSGTGDTEAFF. The CDR3 DNA is TGCGCCAGCAGCTTGTCCGGGACAGGGGATACTGAAGCTTTCTTT. The chain joins TRBV5-1 to TRBJ1-1; 10 bases are a match to TRBD1. CDR3 length equals 15 residues. Germline trimming cut 1 base from V and 5 bases from J; bases unmatched to any gene: 5. Germline V lookup: CDR1 SGHRS, CDR2 YFSETQ.

The rearrangement links TRBV11-1 to TRBJ2-7, with 8 nucleotides matching TRBD2. Germline values: CDR1 SGHAT, CDR2 FQDESV (reference sequence). Germline trimming cut 6 bases from V and 2 bases from J; bases unmatched to any gene: 6. This CDR3 has 14 residues. The CDR3: CASRDSTSAYEQYF. Here the CDR3 DNA reads TGTGCCAGCAGAGACTCGACTAGCGCCTACGAGCAGTACTTC. Drawing the rest from reference TRBV11-1 and TRBJ2-7, the complete variable domain is EAEVAQSPRYKITEKSQAVAFWCDPISGHATLYWYRQILGQGPELLVQFQDESVVDDSQLPKDRFSAERLKGVDSTLKIQPAELGDSAMYLCASRDSTSAYEQYFGPGTRLTVT.

This clonotype has just a few counts. This sequence joins TRBV11-2 and TRBJ2-5; TRBD2 might be the D (5 bases). The CDR3 is 14 amino acids. Germline values: CDR1 SGHAT, CDR2 FQNNGV. The V and J ends lost 3 bases and 5 bases respectively, with 13 bases between them. CDR3 loop: CASSFGSSWETQYF. DNA of the CDR3: TGTGCCAGCAGCTTTGGGAGCTCGTGGGAGACCCAGTACTTC. Complete variable domain (other parts from reference TRBV11-2 and TRBJ2-5): EAGVAQSPRYKIIEKRQSVAFWCNPISGHATLYWYQQILGQGPKLLIQFQNNGVVDDSQLPKDRFSAERLKGVDSTLKIQPAKLEDSAVYLCASSFGSSWETQYFGPGTRLLVL.

This clonotype was detected only a few times. The rearrangement links TRBV5-1 to TRBJ1-2; D may be TRBD1 (6 bases). CDR1 and CDR2 (germline): SGHRS, YFSETQ. The CDR3 is 14 amino acids. V dropped 2 bases and J dropped 3 bases, with 11 bases sitting between them. DNA for the CDR3: TGCGCCAGCAGCTTTCAGGGGATAGACTATGGCTACACCTTC. The encoded protein is CASSFQGIDYGYTF. Variable domain in full (rest from reference TRBV5-1 and TRBJ1-2): KAGVTQTPRYLIKTRGQQVTLSCSPISGHRSVSWYQQTPGQGLQFLFEYFSETQRNKGNFPGRFSGRQFSNSRSEMNVSTLELGDSALYLCASSFQGIDYGYTFGSGTRLTVV.

Only a few counts were recorded for this clonotype. This chain connects TRBV7-9 to TRBJ2-1; D unclear. This CDR3 has 13 residues. Germline V gene lookup returns CDR1 SEHNR and CDR2 FQNEAQ (reference sequence). V was shortened by 4 bases and J by 9 bases, with 13 bases between the two germline ends. CDR3 protein: CASSSTPPSEQFF. In DNA form, the CDR3 reads TGTGCCAGCAGCTCGACACCCCCCTCTGAGCAGTTCTTC.

The rearrangement joins TRBV5-1 to TRBJ2-3; D ambiguous. Trimming stripped 0 bases from V and 1 base from J, with 9 bases between. This CDR3 is built from 15 residues. CDR1 is SGHRS, CDR2 YFSETQ, per germline. The CDR3 reads CASSLETAGTDTQYF. The DNA for the CDR3 is TGCGCCAGCAGCTTGGAAACAGCAGGCACAGATACGCAGTATTTT.

This clonotype was found many times. CDR3 residues: CASSLGQGRGEQYF. CDR3 bases: TGTGCCAGCAGTTTGGGGCAGGGAAGGGGCGAGCAGTACTTC. The V call is TRBV12-3 or TRBV12-4, the J call TRBJ2-7; tentatively, D is TRBD1 (5 bases). This CDR3 contains 14 residues. V was clipped by 3 bases and J by 6 bases, with 15 bases between them.

This clonotype was detected many times. The chain carries TRBV20-1 and TRBJ2-3; D gene ambiguous. Germline CDR1 and CDR2: DFQATT and SNEGSKA (reference sequence). Trimming took 0 bases from V and 5 from J, leaving 3 bases between them. The CDR3 runs 11 residues. CDR3 sequence reads: CSARDLDTQYF. CDR3 in DNA: TGCAGTGCTAGAGATTTAGATACGCAGTATTTT.

Here the CDR3 reads CASSGLGTGSTDTQYF. DNA for the CDR3: TGCGCCAGCAGCGGCCTAGGGACGGGCAGCACAGATACGCAGTATTTT. The rearrangement links TRBV5-1 to TRBJ2-3, with D perhaps being TRBD1 or TRBD2 (5 bases each). Germline assignment: CDR1 SGHRS and CDR2 YFSETQ. The V end lost 4 bases, the J end lost 0 bases, and 15 bases lay between the germline ends. The CDR3 has 16 residues.

This clonotype turned up a few times. V usage is TRBV5-1 and J usage is TRBJ2-5; D perhaps matches TRBD2 (5 bases). CDR3 size: 15 residues. Trimming removed 2 bases from V and 7 bases from J, with 18 bases in between. CDR1 is SGHRS and CDR2 is YFSETQ in the germline V gene. The CDR3, as DNA: TGCGCCAGCAGCTTTGAGTATGTGGGCCGGGGGACCCAGTACTTC. Its translation is CASSFEYVGRGTQYF.

CDR3 DNA sequence: TGTGCCATCAGTGAGAATGGCCCCGACGAGCAGTACTTC. This gives the protein CAISENGPDEQYF. The chain employs TRBV10-3 and TRBJ2-7; D is unclear. This CDR3 has 13 residues. Germline V gives CDR1 ENHRY, CDR2 SYGVKD. Trimming took 2 bases from V and 5 from J, leaving 10 bases between them.

There are a few counts of this clonotype. The chain carries TRBV5-1 and TRBJ2-7, with unresolved D. The V and J ends lost 5 bases and 1 base respectively, with 16 bases between them. CDR3 size: 15 residues. Germline V lookup: CDR1 SGHRS, CDR2 YFSETQ. CDR3 residues: CASRFLTDGSYEQYF. CDR3 bases: TGCGCCAGCAGATTCTTGACGGACGGATCCTACGAGCAGTACTTC.

In this sample, this clonotype turned up many times. V and J are TRBV10-3 and TRBJ2-3, with D unresolved. Germline V gives CDR1 ENHRY, CDR2 SYGVKD. The CDR3 spans 13 residues. V gave up 0 bases and J gave up 4 bases, with 5 bases separating them. This CDR3 reads CAISESTPDTQYF. The CDR3 nucleotides are TGTGCCATCAGTGAGTCGACTCCAGATACGCAGTATTTT.

The chain joins TRBV3-1 to TRBJ2-1, with 7 positions matching TRBD2. The germline V gene has CDR1 LGHDT and CDR2 YNNKEL (reference sequence). There are 14 residues in the CDR3. Germline trimming cut 4 bases from V and 8 bases from J; bases unmatched to any gene: 8. Here the CDR3 reads CASSPPTSSDEQFF. CDR3 sequence (DNA): TGTGCCAGCAGCCCACCGACTAGCTCAGATGAGCAGTTCTTC.

The genes are TRBV30 and TRBJ1-5; D unresolved. The V gene's germline CDR1 is GTSNPN and CDR2 SVGIG (reference sequence). CDR3 length equals 13 residues. Trimming stripped 3 bases from V and 2 bases from J, with 8 bases between. The CDR3 DNA follows: TGTGCCTGGAGGGCTTCGGGCAATCAGCCCCAGCATTTT. The encoded protein is CAWRASGNQPQHF.

The gene calls are TRBV2 and TRBJ1-1; D is uncertain. The CDR3 consists of 14 residues. V was trimmed by 1 base and J by 0 bases, leaving 6 bases between them. CDR1 and CDR2 from the germline V gene are SNHLY and FYNNEI. DNA for the CDR3: TGTGCCAGCAGTGAAGGGGTAGTGAACACTGAAGCTTTCTTT. This gives the protein CASSEGVVNTEAFF. Drawing the rest from reference TRBV2 and TRBJ1-1, the complete variable domain is EPEVTQTPSHQVTQMGQEVILRCVPISNHLYFYWYRQILGQKVEFLVSFYNNEISEKSEIFDDQFSVERPDGSNFTLKIRSTKLEDSAMYFCASSEGVVNTEAFFGQGTRLTVV.

V usage is TRBV12-5 and J usage is TRBJ2-5; the D gene could be TRBD1 or TRBD2 (5 bases each). The germline V gene encodes CDR1 LGHNT and CDR2 FRNRAP. The CDR3 contains 14 residues. V was shortened by 8 bases and J by 1 base, with 14 bases between the two germline ends. CDR3 residues: CASRKGSLQETQYF. The CDR3 nucleotides are TGTGCTAGTCGGAAGGGGAGCCTCCAAGAGACCCAGTACTTC.

Only one count was recorded for this clonotype. This chain joins TRBV7-8 and TRBJ2-5; 8 bases match TRBD2. Germline values: CDR1 SGHVS, CDR2 FQNEAQ. J gave up 2 bases and V 6 bases, and 23 bases lay outside the gene matches. The CDR3 totals 20 residues. This CDR3 is CASRSSYPDLLAGRQETQYF. In nucleotides, the CDR3 is TGTGCCAGCAGGTCCTCTTACCCCGACCTGCTAGCGGGCCGTCAAGAGACCCAGTACTTC.

This clonotype has only a few counts. The V call is TRBV7-9, the J call TRBJ2-1; D is unresolved. The CDR3 totals 14 residues. The germline CDR1 and CDR2 sequences are SEHNR and FQNEAQ (reference sequence). Trimming took 2 bases from V and 6 from J, leaving 11 bases between them. The DNA for the CDR3 is TGTGCCAGCAGCTTAAGTACAGATACCAATGAGCAGTTCTTC. Protein: CASSLSTDTNEQFF.

CDR3 loop: CASSISTGGGYNEQFF. CDR3 in DNA: TGTGCCAGTAGTATATCCACAGGGGGGGGCTACAATGAGCAGTTCTTC. The chain recombines TRBV19 with TRBJ2-1; D is possibly TRBD1 (8 bases). The CDR3 length is 16 residues. Germline CDR1 is LNHDA and CDR2 is SQIVND (reference sequence). V was pared by 2 bases and J by 3 bases, with 14 bases between.

The table lists this clonotype with many counts. The CDR3 here is CASRNTGEKLFF. The CDR3 DNA reads as TGTGCCAGCAGGAACACAGGGGAAAAACTGTTTTTT. This chain links TRBV6-1 with TRBJ1-4; D possibly corresponds to TRBD1 (6 bases). CDR1 MNHNS and CDR2 SASEGT come from the germline V gene. The CDR3 consists of 12 residues. The V end lost 6 bases, the J end lost 8 bases, and 10 bases lay between the germline ends.

The chain employs TRBV12-3 or TRBV12-4 and TRBJ2-1; 10 bases line up with TRBD2. V dropped 7 bases and J dropped 5; count of bases not matched to a gene: 8. This CDR3 has 15 amino acids. Here the CDR3 DNA reads TGTGCCAGCACCCCCGGGACTAGCGCAAACAATGAGCAGTTCTTC. Translating gives CASTPGTSANNEQFF.

This chain connects TRBV4-1 to TRBJ2-3; D is undetermined. Germline V gene lookup returns CDR1 MGHRA and CDR2 YSYEKL. V shed 0 bases and J shed 2 bases, with 12 bases lying between them. CDR3 length equals 16 residues. CDR3 coding DNA: TGCGCCAGCAGCCAAGATCTGGGTGTTAACACAGATACGCAGTATTTT. Amino acids: CASSQDLGVNTDTQYF.

As DNA, the CDR3 is TGTGCCAGCAGTTTAGAGGGGGCCGCCGCCTACAATGAGCAGTTCTTC. It encodes CASSLEGAAAYNEQFF. This rearrangement joins TRBV27 to TRBJ2-1; 7 positions agree with TRBD1. V trimming: 2 bases; J trimming: 2 bases; junction bases outside the gene matches: 6. The CDR3 length is 16 residues. Germline V gene sequence: CDR1 MNHEY, CDR2 SMNVEV (reference sequence).

This sequence joins TRBV6-1 and TRBJ2-5, with 10 nucleotides matching TRBD1. Germline V gene data show CDR1 as MNHNS and CDR2 as SASEGT. The CDR3 spans 15 residues. V shed 5 bases, J shed 6 bases, and the junction held 9 bases outside the gene matches. The CDR3 DNA follows: TGTGCCAGCAGTCGGGGGGGACAGGGGTGGCAGACCCAGTACTTC. Its translation: CASSRGGQGWQTQYF.

This clonotype was seen more than once but under ten times. J is TRBJ2-1 and V is TRBV3-1, with D possibly being TRBD2 (6 bases). The CDR3 covers 16 residues. Trimming shortened V by 0 bases and J by 6 bases, and 15 bases separated the two germline ends. The germline CDR1 and CDR2 sequences are LGHDT and YNNKEL (reference sequence). The DNA of the CDR3 is TGTGCCAGCAGCCAAGAAATAACTAGCCTGGGCAATGAGCAGTTCTTC. It yields the protein CASSQEITSLGNEQFF.